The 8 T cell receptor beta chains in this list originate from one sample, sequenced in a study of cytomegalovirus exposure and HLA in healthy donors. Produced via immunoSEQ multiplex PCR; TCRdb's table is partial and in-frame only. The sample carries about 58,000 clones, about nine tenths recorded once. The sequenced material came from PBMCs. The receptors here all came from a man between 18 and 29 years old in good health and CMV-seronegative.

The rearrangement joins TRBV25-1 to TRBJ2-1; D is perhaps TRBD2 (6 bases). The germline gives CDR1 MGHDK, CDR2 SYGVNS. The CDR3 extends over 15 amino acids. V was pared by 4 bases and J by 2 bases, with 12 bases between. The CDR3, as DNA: TGTGCCAGCAGTGGTCCCGGGGGAGCCTACAATGAGCAGTTCTTC. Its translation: CASSGPGGAYNEQFF.

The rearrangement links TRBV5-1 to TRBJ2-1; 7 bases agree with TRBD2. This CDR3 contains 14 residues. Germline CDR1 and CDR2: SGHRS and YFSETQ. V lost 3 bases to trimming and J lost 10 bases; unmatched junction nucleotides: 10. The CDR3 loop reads CASSSTSVRAEQFF. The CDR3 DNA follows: TGCGCCAGCAGCTCAACTAGCGTGAGGGCAGAGCAGTTCTTC.

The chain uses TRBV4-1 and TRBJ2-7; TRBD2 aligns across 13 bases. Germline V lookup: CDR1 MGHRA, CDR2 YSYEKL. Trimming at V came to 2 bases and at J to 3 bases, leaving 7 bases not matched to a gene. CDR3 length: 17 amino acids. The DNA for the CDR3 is TGCGCCAGCAGCCAAACTTTTGGACTAGCGGGAGTCTACGAGCAGTACTTC. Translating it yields CASSQTFGLAGVYEQYF.

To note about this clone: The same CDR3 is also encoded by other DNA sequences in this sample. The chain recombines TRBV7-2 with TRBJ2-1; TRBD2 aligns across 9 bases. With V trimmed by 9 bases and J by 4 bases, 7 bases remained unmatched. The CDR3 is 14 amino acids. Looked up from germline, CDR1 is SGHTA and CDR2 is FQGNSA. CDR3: CASSRTSAYNEQFF. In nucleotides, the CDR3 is TGTGCCAGTAGCAGGACTAGCGCATACAATGAGCAGTTCTTC.

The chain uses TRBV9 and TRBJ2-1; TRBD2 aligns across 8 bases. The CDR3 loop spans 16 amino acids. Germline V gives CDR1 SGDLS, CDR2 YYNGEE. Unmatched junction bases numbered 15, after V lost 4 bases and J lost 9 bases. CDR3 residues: CASSPGDGRALSEQFF. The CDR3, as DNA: TGTGCCAGCAGCCCAGGGGACGGGAGGGCCCTCAGTGAGCAGTTCTTC. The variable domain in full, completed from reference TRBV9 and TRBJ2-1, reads DSGVTQTPKHLITATGQRVTLRCSPRSGDLSVYWYQQSLDQGLQFLIQYYNGEERAKGNILERFSAQQFPDLHSELNLSSLELGDSALYFCASSPGDGRALSEQFFGPGTRLTVL.

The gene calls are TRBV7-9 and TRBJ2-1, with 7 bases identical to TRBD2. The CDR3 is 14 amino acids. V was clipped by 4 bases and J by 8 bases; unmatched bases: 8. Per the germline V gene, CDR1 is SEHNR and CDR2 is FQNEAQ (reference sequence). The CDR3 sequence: CASSWWDYGDEQFF. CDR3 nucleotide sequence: TGTGCCAGCAGCTGGTGGGACTATGGGGATGAGCAGTTCTTC.

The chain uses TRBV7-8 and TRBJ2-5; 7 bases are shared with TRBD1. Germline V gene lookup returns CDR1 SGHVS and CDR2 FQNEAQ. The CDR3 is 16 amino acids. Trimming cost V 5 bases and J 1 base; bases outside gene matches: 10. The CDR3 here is CASSTNHRDSQETQYF. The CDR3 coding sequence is TGTGCCAGCAGCACAAATCACCGGGACAGCCAAGAGACCCAGTACTTC.

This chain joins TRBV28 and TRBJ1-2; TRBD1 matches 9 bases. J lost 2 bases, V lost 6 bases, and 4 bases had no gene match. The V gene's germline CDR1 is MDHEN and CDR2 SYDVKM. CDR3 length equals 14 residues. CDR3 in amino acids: CASRGDRENYGYTF. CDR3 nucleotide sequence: TGTGCCAGCAGGGGGGACAGGGAGAACTATGGCTACACCTTC.